One TCR beta chain is described in this entry. The data are from a study of blood T cell repertoires in COVID-19. Looking at the study overall: Some COVID-19 samples were acute and others convalescent; all came from the United States, Italy and Spain.

Repertoires were generated with immunoSEQ multiplex PCR, while TCRdb's copy carries only in-frame clones and drops some. Among about 260,000 clones listed, 65% to 90% were seen once. The CDR3 runs 17 residues. The germline V gene encodes CDR1 LNHNV and CDR2 YYDKDF (reference sequence). The germline V and J ends were trimmed by 0 bases and 3 bases, with 15 bases remaining between them. The TCR comes from a human donor in a cohort sampled during active COVID-19. Sequenced material: peripheral blood. The rearrangement links TRBV15 to TRBJ1-3, with D possibly being TRBD1 (5 bases). This CDR3 reads CATSRDSPGLGGNTIYF. CDR3 sequence (DNA): TGTGCCACCAGCAGAGATTCCCCAGGGCTAGGTGGAAACACCATATATTTT.